These 22 T cell receptor beta chains were sequenced from one sample in a study of blood T cell repertoires in COVID-19. Profiled with immunoSEQ multiplex PCR; TCRdb holds only in-frame clones, not every one. The sample consists of about 19,000 clones, around nine tenths of them appearing once. Material: peripheral blood. The receptors originated from a human donor in a cohort sampled during active COVID-19.

This chain uses TRBV27 with TRBJ2-7, with TRBD1 matching 7 bases. Germline V gives CDR1 MNHEY, CDR2 SMNVEV (reference sequence). This CDR3 is built from 14 residues. The ends lost 4 bases at V and 3 bases at J; junction bases unmatched: 6. CDR3 sequence: CASSSGQSFYEQYF. In DNA form, the CDR3 reads TGTGCCAGCAGTTCGGGACAGAGCTTCTACGAGCAGTACTTC.

The chain couples TRBV5-6 to TRBJ1-5; 8 bases align to TRBD1. The germline V gene encodes CDR1 SGHDT and CDR2 YYEEEE. The CDR3 runs to 15 residues. Trimming removed 0 bases from V and 5 bases from J; junction bases left unmatched: 4. The CDR3 here is CASSLAGQGDQPQHF. The CDR3, as DNA: TGTGCCAGCAGCTTGGCTGGACAGGGTGATCAGCCCCAGCATTTT.

The chain joins TRBV11-2 to TRBJ2-1, with D unclear. CDR1 is SGHAT, CDR2 FQNNGV, per germline. V was trimmed by 1 base and J by 0 bases, leaving 10 bases between them. The CDR3 has 16 amino acids. Here the CDR3 DNA reads TGTGCCAGCAGCTTAGTTCCGCGCCGCTCCTACAATGAGCAGTTCTTC. Protein product: CASSLVPRRSYNEQFF.

This clone appeared once. The chain employs TRBV5-6 and TRBJ1-1; maybe TRBD1 (5 bases). V lost 0 bases, J lost 7 bases, and 13 bases lay in between. This CDR3 region has 14 residues. Germline V lookup: CDR1 SGHDT, CDR2 YYEEEE. Here the CDR3 reads CASSLADRRGEAFF. CDR3 nucleotide sequence: TGTGCCAGCAGCTTGGCTGACAGAAGGGGTGAAGCTTTCTTT.

Concerning this clone itself: Germline is not matched at one junction end, which may reflect a read error. The rearrangement joins TRBV7-6 to TRBJ2-1, with TRBD2 identical over 11 bases. There are 14 residues in the CDR3. CDR1 and CDR2 (germline): SGHVS, FNYEAQ. In DNA, the CDR3 is TGTGCCAGCAGCATAGCGGGGGGGCCAGGTGAGCAGTTCTTC. Its translation is CASSIAGGPGEQFF.

The chain combines TRBV7-8 with TRBJ1-1, with a possible D match to TRBD1 (6 bases). The CDR3 has 17 amino acids. Germline loops: CDR1 SGHVS, CDR2 FQNEAQ. Trimming shortened V by 2 bases and J by 4 bases, and 20 bases separated the two germline ends. The CDR3 region has the DNA TGTGCCAGCAGCTTAATGGGTAAGACAGGATTGGGCACTGAAGCTTTCTTT. Protein: CASSLMGKTGLGTEAFF.

This clone was seen a single time. This rearrangement joins TRBV5-1 to TRBJ2-1, with 8 bases matching TRBD1. The CDR3 contains 15 residues. Germline lookup yields CDR1 SGHRS and CDR2 YFSETQ. Trimming removed 4 bases from V and 5 bases from J; junction bases left unmatched: 8. The CDR3 bases are TGCGCCAGCAGCCCCCAAGTGACAGGGGACAATGAGCAGTTCTTC. Translated, it gives CASSPQVTGDNEQFF.

The chain is built from TRBV7-9 and TRBJ2-1, with 13 positions matching TRBD2. Germline CDR1 reads SEHNR; CDR2 reads FQNEAQ (reference sequence). CDR3 size: 18 residues. The trim removed 5 bases at V and 0 bases at J, leaving 7 bases unmatched. CDR3 residues: CASSRLAGGRSSYNEQFF. In DNA, the CDR3 is TGTGCCAGCAGCCGACTAGCGGGGGGCCGTAGCTCCTACAATGAGCAGTTCTTC.

The V gene is TRBV9, the J gene TRBJ2-2; D perhaps matches TRBD1 (5 bases). With 4 bases removed from V and 2 bases from J, the gap between germline ends came to 15 bases. This CDR3 is built from 16 residues. Germline CDR1 reads SGDLS; CDR2 reads YYNGEE. For the CDR3, the DNA is TGTGCCAGCAGCCCCAGGGCAGCCCAAAACACCGGGGAGCTGTTTTTT. Amino acid sequence: CASSPRAAQNTGELFF.

The CDR3 nucleotides are TGTGCCAGCAGCCTTGACAGGGGAGAGTCACCCCTCCACTTT. Residues: CASSLDRGESPLHF. The chain carries TRBV7-3 and TRBJ1-6, with 8 bases that match TRBD1. V shed 5 bases, J shed 10 bases, and the junction held 7 bases outside the gene matches. CDR1 SGHTA and CDR2 FQGTGA come from the germline V gene. The CDR3 has 14 amino acids.

The rearrangement links TRBV7-6 to TRBJ2-7, with D possibly being TRBD1 (5 bases). CDR1 and CDR2 (germline): SGHVS, FNYEAQ. V was pared by 5 bases and J by 0 bases, with 11 bases between. The CDR3 has 14 amino acids. The CDR3 spells CASSGASRSYEQYF. The CDR3 bases are TGTGCCAGCAGCGGGGCGAGTCGCTCCTACGAGCAGTACTTC.

V and J are TRBV6-5 and TRBJ1-2, with D maybe TRBD1 (5 bases). Germline V lookup: CDR1 MNHEY, CDR2 SVGAGI. The ends were cut back, 2 bases at V and 4 bases at J, with 17 bases in the middle. This CDR3 spans 16 amino acids. The CDR3 nucleotides are TGTGCCAGCAGTTACCCCCAGGGAGGGAGATTCTATGGCTACACCTTC. Encoded protein: CASSYPQGGRFYGYTF.

The V gene is TRBV11-2, the J gene TRBJ2-3, with 11 bases lining up with TRBD2. The ends lost 5 bases at V and 5 bases at J; junction bases unmatched: 6. Germline loops: CDR1 SGHAT, CDR2 FQNNGV. The CDR3 loop spans 15 amino acids. The CDR3 loop is CASSIIAGGQDTQYF. The DNA of the CDR3 is TGTGCCAGCAGCATAATAGCGGGGGGGCAAGATACGCAGTATTTT.

The rearrangement joins TRBV24-1 to TRBJ1-1; no definite D call. The CDR3 totals 11 residues. Trimming cost V 4 bases and J 7 bases, with 6 bases left between them. The germline CDR1 and CDR2 sequences are KGHDR and SFDVKD. Here the CDR3 DNA reads TGTGCCACCAGTGACGGGGTTGAAGCTTTCTTT. Amino acid sequence: CATSDGVEAFF.

In its sample, this clone was seen a few times. The chain couples TRBV2 to TRBJ1-1; tentative D call: TRBD1 (5 bases). Germline CDR1 reads SNHLY; CDR2 reads FYNNEI. V was pared by 8 bases and J by 1 base, with 8 bases between. The CDR3 is made up of 12 amino acids. CDR3 nucleotides: TGTGCCAGCCGACAGAAGAACACTGAAGCTTTCTTT. Its translation: CASRQKNTEAFF.

This rearrangement joins TRBV7-8 to TRBJ2-3, with TRBD2 matching 12 bases. The CDR3 length is 16 residues. J was trimmed by 7 bases and V by 0 bases; bases with no gene match: 5. From germline, CDR1 is SGHVS and CDR2 FQNEAQ. DNA for the CDR3: TGTGCCAGCAGCTTAGCGACTAGCGGGGGCGGCCATACGCAGTATTTT. It encodes CASSLATSGGGHTQYF.

The CDR3 DNA follows: TGTGCCAGTAGTTTGGACCCGACTAGACGGTTCACAGATACGCAGTATTTT. This sequence encodes CASSLDPTRRFTDTQYF. V usage is TRBV19 and J usage is TRBJ2-3; D may be TRBD2 (6 bases). Germline V lookup: CDR1 LNHDA, CDR2 SQIVND (reference sequence). This CDR3 region has 17 residues. Trimming left V 5 bases short and J 2 bases short, with 20 bases between.

This clone was seen only once. This chain connects TRBV11-1 to TRBJ2-7; 8 bases map to TRBD1. Looked up from germline, CDR1 is SGHAT and CDR2 is FQDESV (reference sequence). V was pared by 3 bases and J by 7 bases, with 8 bases of the junction left unmatched. The CDR3 covers 14 residues. CDR3 coding DNA: TGTGCCAGCAGCTTGCGGACAGGGCTTTTGGAGCAGTACTTC. Its protein is CASSLRTGLLEQYF.

This sequence joins TRBV14 and TRBJ2-2; TRBD2 aligns across 7 bases. The length of the CDR3 is 15 residues. Germline V gene sequence: CDR1 SGHDN, CDR2 FVKESK. With 10 bases clipped from V and 1 base from J, the junction kept 9 bases outside the gene matches. CDR3 coding DNA: TGTGCCAACCAGATGAAGCGGGGGAACACCGGGGAGCTGTTTTTT. It specifies CANQMKRGNTGELFF.

J is TRBJ2-1 and V is TRBV6-5; 8 nucleotides align to TRBD2. Unmatched junction bases numbered 14, after V lost 10 bases and J lost 6 bases. The CDR3 runs to 15 residues. Germline V gives CDR1 MNHEY, CDR2 SVGAGI. The DNA for the CDR3 is TGTGCCACCCTCCCCCCCGGGGGGGCTGTCAATGAGCAGTTCTTC. Amino acids: CATLPPGGAVNEQFF.

The chain recombines TRBV27 with TRBJ1-2; no clear D. The germline gives CDR1 MNHEY, CDR2 SMNVEV (reference sequence). The CDR3 contains 14 residues. V was shortened by 0 bases and J by 7 bases, with 12 bases between the two germline ends. The CDR3 sequence: CASSLSIGRSGYTF. CDR3 sequence (DNA): TGTGCCAGCAGTTTATCGATAGGGAGGTCTGGCTACACCTTC.

The chain carries TRBV3-1 (or the pseudogene TRBV3-2) and TRBJ1-6; no firm D call. The V and J ends lost 1 base and 8 bases respectively, with 9 bases between them. Per the germline V gene, CDR1 is LGHDT and CDR2 is YNNKEL (reference sequence). There are 14 residues in the CDR3. The CDR3 sequence: CASSQARSYSPLHF. CDR3 sequence (DNA): TGTGCCAGCAGCCAAGCTAGGTCGTATTCACCCCTCCACTTT.